The 13 T cell receptor beta chains below all came from one sample that was sequenced in a study of T cell responses to AZD1222 COVID-19 vaccine. Profiling relied on immunoSEQ multiplex PCR, and the TCRdb table lists in-frame clones only, not all of them. The sample holds 120,000 to 150,000 clones; around 93% are singletons and the top ten take roughly 3.8%. The specimen comprised peripheral blood, sampled 28 days after the second AZD1222 dose. These receptors all come from an adult who received the AZD1222 COVID-19 vaccine.

The V and J genes are TRBV4-1 and TRBJ2-3; 11 positions agree with TRBD2. This CDR3 contains 16 residues. V lost 3 bases to trimming and J lost 0 bases; unmatched junction nucleotides: 2. CDR1 and CDR2 (germline): MGHRA, YSYEKL. The CDR3 here is CASSQGTSGSTDTQYF. Written as DNA, the CDR3 is TGCGCCAGCAGCCAGGGGACTAGCGGTAGCACAGATACGCAGTATTTT.

The V call is TRBV3-1 (or the pseudogene TRBV3-2), the J call TRBJ2-5; no clear D gene. CDR1 and CDR2 (germline): LGHDT, YNNKEL (reference sequence). The CDR3 sequence is 15 residues long. With 0 bases removed from V and 4 bases from J, the gap between germline ends came to 12 bases. The DNA of the CDR3 is TGTGCCAGCAGCCAAGATCCAGGCTCTGGAGAGACCCAGTACTTC. Translated, it gives CASSQDPGSGETQYF.

The chain recombines TRBV7-9 with TRBJ2-5, with a weak D call TRBD2 (5 bases). The germline V gene has CDR1 SEHNR and CDR2 FQNEAQ (reference sequence). The ends were cut back, 3 bases at V and 0 bases at J, with 8 bases in the middle. CDR3 length: 14 amino acids. CDR3 region: CASSFGEYQETQYF. In nucleotides, the CDR3 is TGTGCCAGCAGCTTCGGGGAGTACCAAGAGACCCAGTACTTC.

CDR3 bases: TGCAGCGCAAACAGGGGGAACCCGGTCGAGCAGTACTTC. The encoded protein is CSANRGNPVEQYF. The chain combines TRBV29-1 with TRBJ2-7, with 8 bases matching TRBD1. The CDR3 has 13 amino acids. Germline assignment: CDR1 SQVTM and CDR2 ANQGSEA. V lost 7 bases, J lost 6 bases, and 11 bases stayed unmatched.

The V call is TRBV25-1, the J call TRBJ2-1; 14 nucleotides align to TRBD2. Trimming at V came to 6 bases and at J to 10 bases, leaving 8 bases not matched to a gene. Looked up from germline, CDR1 is MGHDK and CDR2 is SYGVNS. The CDR3 is 15 amino acids. The CDR3 here is CASRQTSGRGGEQFF. The CDR3 DNA sequence: TGTGCCAGCAGACAGACTAGCGGGAGGGGTGGGGAGCAGTTCTTC.

J is TRBJ2-7 and V is TRBV5-6; 9 bases map to TRBD2. The CDR3 extends over 14 amino acids. Per germline, CDR1 SGHDT and CDR2 YYEEEE. V shed 3 bases, J shed 3 bases, and the junction held 4 bases outside the gene matches. In nucleotides, the CDR3 is TGTGCCAGCAGCTCCGGGACTAGCTTCTACGAGCAGTACTTC. Translated, it gives CASSSGTSFYEQYF.

The chain's CDR3 is CATSDLQGSYNEQFF. Here the CDR3 DNA reads TGTGCCACCAGTGATTTACAGGGGTCCTACAATGAGCAGTTCTTC. The V call is TRBV24-1, the J call TRBJ2-1, with 7 bases that match TRBD1. With V trimmed by 1 base and J by 1 base, 0 bases remained unmatched. The CDR3 is 15 residues long. Germline values: CDR1 KGHDR, CDR2 SFDVKD.

The rearrangement joins TRBV6-5 to TRBJ1-1; the D gene is possibly TRBD1 (5 bases). V shed 6 bases and J shed 2 bases, with 16 bases lying between them. The CDR3 runs to 15 residues. The germline CDR1 and CDR2 sequences are MNHEY and SVGAGI. This CDR3 is CASRKAGRENTEAFF. CDR3 DNA sequence: TGTGCCAGCAGGAAGGCAGGGAGGGAAAACACTGAAGCTTTCTTT.

The rearrangement joins TRBV18 to TRBJ2-5, with D uncertain. V dropped 0 bases and J dropped 2 bases, with 7 bases sitting between them. This CDR3 region has 14 residues. CDR1 is KGHSH, CDR2 LQKENI, per germline. The CDR3 loop reads CASSPPRRQETQYF. The CDR3 DNA reads as TGTGCCAGCTCACCACCAAGGCGGCAAGAGACCCAGTACTTC.

The DNA of the CDR3 is TGTGCCAGTTTGGGGCCTACCTACAATGAGCAGTTCTTC. This translates into CASLGPTYNEQFF. This chain joins TRBV19 and TRBJ2-1, with TRBD1 as a possible D gene (5 bases). The CDR3 has 13 residues. Trimming removed 8 bases from V and 2 bases from J, with 10 bases in between. Germline lookup yields CDR1 LNHDA and CDR2 SQIVND (reference sequence).

This chain joins TRBV2 and TRBJ2-2, with 8 nucleotides matching TRBD1. Germline assignment: CDR1 SNHLY and CDR2 FYNNEI. CDR3 length equals 16 residues. V dropped 2 bases and J dropped 7; count of bases not matched to a gene: 9. The CDR3 DNA reads as TGTGCCAGCAGTGAACAGGGGGCGAGAAGTTACGGGGAGCTGTTTTTT. This codes for CASSEQGARSYGELFF.

This clone showed up just once. This chain uses TRBV7-8 with TRBJ2-2; 7 nucleotides match TRBD2. This CDR3 is 18 amino acids long. Trimming took 0 bases from V and 4 from J; bases not matched to a gene: 11. Germline loops: CDR1 SGHVS, CDR2 FQNEAQ. CDR3 protein: CASSLAPPGGSVTGELFF. The DNA of the CDR3 is TGTGCCAGCAGCTTAGCTCCGCCAGGCGGGAGCGTCACCGGGGAGCTGTTTTTT.

This clone was detected only a few times. This chain joins TRBV6-5 and TRBJ2-2, with 10 nucleotides matching TRBD2. CDR1 MNHEY and CDR2 SVGAGI come from the germline V gene. This CDR3 has 15 residues. V lost 10 bases and J lost 8; bases outside the gene matches: 13. The CDR3 protein is CATERTSGSSGELFF. The CDR3 DNA is TGTGCCACCGAAAGGACTAGCGGTTCTAGTGGGGAGCTGTTTTTT.